Only a few counts were recorded for the clone carrying this TCR beta chain. Antigen specificity is unknown. TCRdb reprocessed the PCR reads via MiXCR and lists one record per CDR3 protein. The sample contains fewer than 25,000 distinct CDR3 sequences, 17% of which appear only once. Germline V gene sequence: CDR1 KGHDR, CDR2 SFDVKD. V shed 9 bases and J 4 bases; nucleotides not matched to a gene: 14. The CDR3 has 16 amino acids. This sample was taken from a study of molecular identifiers for immune sequencing clone quantification. Notes on the study in general: Over 97% of effector molecules, but under 1% in naive cells, were held by clones with more than 20 RNA copies.

This clonotype originated in a human donor in good health. Some libraries in this study had Jurkat cell RNA spiked in. The sample consisted of naive CD8+ T cells from blood, with Jurkat cell RNA spiked in. Specified subset: FACS-sorted CD8+CD4-CCR7+CD45RA+ naive T cells. The genes are TRBV24-1 and TRBJ2-3, with 8 nucleotides matching TRBD1. The CDR3 here is CATSPKRTGRADTQYF. The DNA of the CDR3 is TGTGCCACCTCTCCCAAAAGGACAGGGCGGGCAGATACGCAGTATTTT.